A single sample gave rise to the 17 T cell receptor beta chains below, sequenced in a study of T cells of healthy individuals. One entry per CDR3 protein, called by TCRdb with MiXCR from the 5' RACE reads. This table holds about 100,000 distinct CDR3 sequences, 17% found once. All receptors derive from a human donor in good health.

CDR3 protein: CASSATGVPKVTPLHF. In DNA form, the CDR3 reads TGTGCCAGCAGCGCGACAGGGGTCCCCAAGGTGACACCCCTCCACTTT. The chain employs TRBV9 and TRBJ1-6; TRBD1 agrees at 8 bases. This CDR3 is built from 16 residues. CDR1 is SGDLS, CDR2 YYNGEE, per germline. After removal of 3 bases from V and 11 bases from J, the junction contained 13 bases not matched to a gene.

On this clonotype itself: This could be a read error, since a much larger clone is one nucleotide away. The chain has TRBV4-3 and TRBJ1-6, with D possibly being TRBD1 (5 bases). Trimming stripped 0 bases from V and 8 bases from J, with 11 bases between. The CDR3 runs to 15 residues. Germline V gives CDR1 LGHNA, CDR2 YSLEER. The CDR3 spells CASSQDSGLDSPLHF. In DNA form, the CDR3 reads TGCGCCAGCAGCCAAGATTCAGGGTTGGATTCACCCCTCCACTTT.

The chain recombines TRBV7-9 with TRBJ1-1, with 9 bases identical to TRBD1. Looked up from germline, CDR1 is SEHNR and CDR2 is FQNEAQ (reference sequence). V shed 6 bases and J 3 bases; nucleotides not matched to a gene: 8. This CDR3 has 15 amino acids. CDR3 nucleotides: TGTGCCAGCAGTCTAACAGGGGGCCTCGACACTGAAGCTTTCTTT. Translation: CASSLTGGLDTEAFF. Based on the CDR3 plus reference TRBV7-9 and TRBJ1-1, the full variable domain is DTGVSQNPRHKITKRGQNVTFRCDPISEHNRLYWYRQTLGQGPEFLTYFQNEAQLEKSRLLSDRFSAERPKGSFSTLEIQRTEQGDSAMYLCASSLTGGLDTEAFFGQGTRLTVV.

Only a few counts were recorded for this clonotype. The chain joins TRBV5-1 to TRBJ1-2; D is uncertain. CDR3 size: 14 residues. V was cut by 3 bases and J by 2 bases, with 11 bases left in between. Germline CDR1 SGHRS, CDR2 YFSETQ. The CDR3 is CASSSEDINYGYTF. CDR3 DNA sequence: TGCGCCAGCAGCTCCGAAGACATCAACTATGGCTACACCTTC.

This clonotype has just a few counts. The V gene is TRBV7-9, the J gene TRBJ2-5; tentative D call: TRBD1 (5 bases). V gave up 5 bases and J gave up 5 bases, with 12 bases separating them. Looked up from germline, CDR1 is SEHNR and CDR2 is FQNEAQ (reference sequence). The CDR3 extends over 13 amino acids. The CDR3 sequence is CASSRIGVETQYF. The CDR3 DNA is TGTGCCAGCAGCCGGATAGGGGTTGAGACCCAGTACTTC.

This clonotype was seen a few times. This sequence joins TRBV7-2 and TRBJ2-3, with D tentatively TRBD2 (5 bases). The germline V gene encodes CDR1 SGHTA and CDR2 FQGNSA. CDR3 size: 15 residues. V was clipped by 5 bases and J by 5 bases, with 17 bases between them. This CDR3 is CASSPFALDKDTQYF. As DNA, the CDR3 is TGTGCCAGCAGCCCATTCGCACTAGATAAAGATACGCAGTATTTT.

In its sample, this clonotype was seen many times. V is TRBV28 and J is TRBJ2-7; D is unresolved. In germline, CDR1 is MDHEN, CDR2 SYDVKM. Trimming removed 7 bases at V and 0 bases at J, with 22 bases between. The CDR3 sequence is 17 residues long. CDR3 sequence (DNA): TGTGCCAGCACCAGTTTACGGGCCTTCGAGCTCTCCTACGAGCAGTACTTC. Amino acids: CASTSLRAFELSYEQYF.

The rearrangement uses TRBV28 and TRBJ2-4; 10 bases fit TRBD2. V shed 6 bases and J 6 bases; nucleotides not matched to a gene: 8. Germline V CDR1 and CDR2: MDHEN, SYDVKM. CDR3 length: 15 amino acids. CDR3 in DNA: TGTGCCAGCAGCTCCGCTAGCGGGAGCGTAAACATTCAGTACTTC. Its protein is CASSSASGSVNIQYF.

V and J are TRBV20-1 and TRBJ1-1; TRBD1 matches at 9 bases. The CDR3 contains 15 residues. The trim removed 2 bases at V and 5 bases at J, leaving 9 bases unmatched. CDR1 is DFQATT, CDR2 SNEGSKA, per germline (reference sequence). CDR3 amino acids: CSARPPDRGETEAFF. CDR3 nucleotide sequence: TGCAGTGCTAGACCCCCCGACAGGGGGGAAACTGAAGCTTTCTTT.

The chain employs TRBV7-2 and TRBJ1-3, with D maybe TRBD1 (6 bases). In germline, CDR1 is SGHTA, CDR2 FQGNSA. V gave up 1 base and J gave up 4 bases, with 11 bases separating them. The CDR3 runs to 15 residues. Written as DNA, the CDR3 is TGTGCCAGCAGCTTAGGGACAGTAAGGGGAAACACCATATATTTT. Protein sequence: CASSLGTVRGNTIYF.

The gene calls are TRBV20-1 and TRBJ2-3; 7 nucleotides agree with TRBD2. V lost 3 bases, J lost 0 bases, and 9 bases stayed unmatched. The CDR3 is 16 residues long. Germline V gene data show CDR1 as DFQATT and CDR2 as SNEGSKA (reference sequence). Here the CDR3 reads CSASAPGGPSTDTQYF. The CDR3 region has the DNA TGCAGTGCTAGCGCCCCGGGGGGACCTAGCACAGATACGCAGTATTTT.

This clonotype was counted many times. V and J are TRBV9 and TRBJ2-5, with D uncertain. The CDR3 runs 12 residues. CDR1 and CDR2 (germline): SGDLS, YYNGEE. V shed 4 bases and J shed 7 bases, with 11 bases lying between them. The CDR3 sequence: CASSPDHTTQYF. CDR3 DNA sequence: TGTGCCAGCAGCCCGGACCACACGACCCAGTACTTC. Together with reference TRBV9 and TRBJ2-5, the CDR3 gives the full variable domain: DSGVTQTPKHLITATGQRVTLRCSPRSGDLSVYWYQQSLDQGLQFLIQYYNGEERAKGNILERFSAQQFPDLHSELNLSSLELGDSALYFCASSPDHTTQYFGPGTRLLVL.

The V gene is TRBV5-1, the J gene TRBJ2-5; TRBD2 agrees at 11 bases. Losses at the gene ends were 4 bases for V and 1 base for J; bases not matched to a gene: 9. CDR3 length equals 17 residues. Germline values: CDR1 SGHRS, CDR2 YFSETQ. The chain's CDR3 is CASSSGTSGTLQETQYF. The CDR3, as DNA: TGCGCCAGCAGCAGCGGGACTAGCGGAACTCTCCAAGAGACCCAGTACTTC. The full variable domain, in which reference TRBV5-1 and TRBJ2-5 provide the parts outside the CDR3, is KAGVTQTPRYLIKTRGQQVTLSCSPISGHRSVSWYQQTPGQGLQFLFEYFSETQRNKGNFPGRFSGRQFSNSRSEMNVSTLELGDSALYLCASSSGTSGTLQETQYFGPGTRLLVL.

This clonotype showed up many times. J is TRBJ2-3 and V is TRBV29-1; 7 nucleotides match TRBD2. The CDR3 is 13 residues long. The ends lost 3 bases at V and 2 bases at J; junction bases unmatched: 2. Germline CDR1 and CDR2: SQVTM and ANQGSEA. In DNA, the CDR3 is TGCAGCGTTGACGGGAGGTCCACAGATACGCAGTATTTT. It specifies CSVDGRSTDTQYF.

This clonotype turned up a few times. The chain recombines TRBV5-6 with TRBJ1-6; D is unresolved. The germline V gene has CDR1 SGHDT and CDR2 YYEEEE. This CDR3 comprises 14 residues. V lost 3 bases to trimming and J lost 7 bases, with 11 bases between them. The CDR3 sequence is CASSSAGVNSPLHF. CDR3 sequence (DNA): TGTGCCAGCAGCTCGGCCGGTGTAAATTCACCCCTCCACTTT.

This clonotype has only a few counts. The CDR3 DNA reads as TGTGCCAGCAGCTTAGGGACCGGGACCGGGGGGAAGCCCCAGCATTTT. Amino acid sequence: CASSLGTGTGGKPQHF. The chain carries TRBV7-8 and TRBJ1-5; D may be TRBD1 (5 bases). The V gene lost 1 base and the J gene lost 8 bases, with 18 bases spanning the gap. The CDR3 contains 16 residues. The V gene's germline CDR1 is SGHVS and CDR2 FQNEAQ.

The chain recombines TRBV6-2 or TRBV6-3 with TRBJ2-5, with a possible D match to TRBD2 (5 bases). Germline V gene sequence: CDR1 MNHEY, CDR2 SVGEGT. CDR3 size: 14 residues. Trimming removed 2 bases from V and 2 bases from J, with 9 bases in between. CDR3 amino acids: CASSYRGGQETQYF. The CDR3 DNA follows: TGTGCCAGCAGTTACCGCGGCGGGCAAGAGACCCAGTACTTC.